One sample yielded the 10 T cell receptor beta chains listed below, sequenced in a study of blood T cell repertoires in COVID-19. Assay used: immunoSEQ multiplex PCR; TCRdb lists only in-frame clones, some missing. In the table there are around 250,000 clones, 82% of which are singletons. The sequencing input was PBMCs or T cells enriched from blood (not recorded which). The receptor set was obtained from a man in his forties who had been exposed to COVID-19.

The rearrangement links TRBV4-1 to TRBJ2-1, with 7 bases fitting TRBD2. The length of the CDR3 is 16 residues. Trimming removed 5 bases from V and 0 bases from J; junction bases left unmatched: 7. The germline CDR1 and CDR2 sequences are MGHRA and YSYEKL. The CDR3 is CASSFFGGSSYNEQFF. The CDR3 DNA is TGCGCCAGCAGCTTTTTTGGCGGGAGCTCCTACAATGAGCAGTTCTTC.

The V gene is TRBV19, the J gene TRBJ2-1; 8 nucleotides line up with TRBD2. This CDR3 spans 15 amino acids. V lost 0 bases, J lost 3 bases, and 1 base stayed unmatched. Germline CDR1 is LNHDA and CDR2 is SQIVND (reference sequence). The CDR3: CASSIDRGGYNEQFF. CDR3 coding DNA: TGTGCCAGTAGTATAGATCGGGGGGGCTACAATGAGCAGTTCTTC.

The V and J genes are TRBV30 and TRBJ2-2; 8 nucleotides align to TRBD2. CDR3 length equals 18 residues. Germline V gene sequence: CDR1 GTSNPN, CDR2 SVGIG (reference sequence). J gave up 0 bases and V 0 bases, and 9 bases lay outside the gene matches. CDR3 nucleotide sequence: TGTGCCTGGAGTGTAGGTGTTAGCGGGAATACGAACACCGGGGAGCTGTTTTTT. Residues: CAWSVGVSGNTNTGELFF.

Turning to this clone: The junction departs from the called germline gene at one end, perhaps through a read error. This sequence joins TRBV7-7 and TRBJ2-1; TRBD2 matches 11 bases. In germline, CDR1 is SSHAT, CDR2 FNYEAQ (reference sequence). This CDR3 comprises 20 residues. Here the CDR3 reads CASSLGGGGTSGLSGNEQFF. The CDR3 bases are TGTGCTAGCAGCTTAGGGGGCGGGGGGACTAGCGGCCTTTCGGGCAATGAGCAGTTCTTC.

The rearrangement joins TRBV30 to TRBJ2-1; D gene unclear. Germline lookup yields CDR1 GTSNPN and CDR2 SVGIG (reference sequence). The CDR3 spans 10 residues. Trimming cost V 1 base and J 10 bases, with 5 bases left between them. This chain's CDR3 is CAWSAGEQFF. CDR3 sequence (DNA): TGTGCCTGGAGTGCCGGGGAGCAGTTCTTC.

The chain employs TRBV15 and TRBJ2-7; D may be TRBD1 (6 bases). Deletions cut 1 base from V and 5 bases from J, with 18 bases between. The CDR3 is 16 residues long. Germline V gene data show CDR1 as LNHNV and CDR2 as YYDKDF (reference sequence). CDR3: CATSRGRTVGIHEQYF. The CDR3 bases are TGTGCCACCAGCAGAGGACGGACAGTGGGCATCCACGAGCAGTACTTC.

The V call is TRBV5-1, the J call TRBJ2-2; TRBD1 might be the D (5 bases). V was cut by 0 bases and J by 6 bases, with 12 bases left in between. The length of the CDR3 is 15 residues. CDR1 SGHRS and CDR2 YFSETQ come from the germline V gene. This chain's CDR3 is CASSLEQANAGELFF. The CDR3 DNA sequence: TGCGCCAGCAGCTTGGAACAGGCCAACGCCGGGGAGCTGTTTTTT.

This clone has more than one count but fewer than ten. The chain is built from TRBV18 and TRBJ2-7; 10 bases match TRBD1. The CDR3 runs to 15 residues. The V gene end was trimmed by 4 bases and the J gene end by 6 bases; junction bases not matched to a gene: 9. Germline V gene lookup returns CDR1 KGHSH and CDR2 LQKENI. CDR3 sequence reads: CASSRSGTGVIEQYF. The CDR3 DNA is TGTGCCAGCTCACGGTCCGGGACAGGGGTGATCGAGCAGTACTTC.

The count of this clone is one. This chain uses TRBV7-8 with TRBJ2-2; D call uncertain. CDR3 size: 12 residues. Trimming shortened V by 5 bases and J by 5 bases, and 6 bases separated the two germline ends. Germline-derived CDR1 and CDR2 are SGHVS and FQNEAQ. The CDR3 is CASSLVTGELFF. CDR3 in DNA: TGTGCCAGCAGCCTAGTAACCGGGGAGCTGTTTTTT.

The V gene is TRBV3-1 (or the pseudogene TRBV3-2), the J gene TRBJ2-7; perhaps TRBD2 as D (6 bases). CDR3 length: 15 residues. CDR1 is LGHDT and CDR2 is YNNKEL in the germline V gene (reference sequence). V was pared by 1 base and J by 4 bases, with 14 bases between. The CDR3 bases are TGTGCCAGCAGCCAAGCTTCGGAGGGACCATACGAGCAGTACTTC. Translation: CASSQASEGPYEQYF.